The present entry profiles one TCR beta chain with its context. This CDR3 is built from 14 residues. The germline V gene encodes CDR1 MNHNS and CDR2 SASEGT. The V and J ends lost 1 base and 5 bases, in that order; junction bases with no gene match: 4. The sample comes from a study of control samples from healthy donors and cancer patients. The repertoire was sequenced with immunoSEQ multiplex PCR; TCRdb's copy has only in-frame clones and lacks some. The sample has 150,000 to 200,000 clones, 90% to 95% seen once. This TCR derives from a woman under 40 in good health. The genes are TRBV6-1 and TRBJ2-5; 7 bases line up with TRBD2. Material for sequencing was blood. This CDR3 is CASSEGLARETQYF. Written as DNA, the CDR3 is TGTGCCAGCAGTGAAGGACTAGCTCGGGAGACCCAGTACTTC.